This entry features one T cell receptor (beta chain) sequence. The antigen is not known. These data originate in a study of T cell clusters in autoimmune cytopenias. Whole-study results and caveats: No cluster-lack signature appeared between secondary cytopenia and chronic lymphocytic leukemia patients, apparently due to lymphoma masking.

Each sample's input was 200 to 250 ng genomic DNA, approximately 37,500 genome equivalents. The CDR3 is made up of 14 amino acids. Multiplex touch-down PCR amplified TRB using TRB-A and TRB-B pools in one tube. From the multiplex PCR reads, TCRdb lists one entry per CDR3 protein and no DNA. Recorded for this sample: 5,000 to 7,000 distinct CDR3 sequences. These data were also filed under a second study, of T cell repertoires in aging, cancer and after chemotherapy.

This TCR derives from a human donor in good health. The chain couples TRBV12-3 or TRBV12-4 to TRBJ2-1; absent DNA, TCRdb's TRBD1 call cannot be checked. Sequencing input: peripheral blood. CDR3 sequence reads: CASSLEGQGTEQFF.